These T cell receptor beta chains were read from a single sample in a study of long-term antiretroviral therapy in people with HIV. Sequencing used immunoSEQ multiplex PCR; TCRdb keeps in-frame clones, though not all of them. The sample has 40,000 to 50,000 clones; approximately 94% are singletons. Sequencing was performed on unsorted PBMCs, taken 9 to 9.5 years after starting antiretroviral therapy. Every receptor here comes from a man aged 25 to 40 with HIV. Both conserved end residues are part of each CDR3. Fields, in order: J gene, clone size, D gene, V gene, CDR3 DNA, CDR3 protein. The D gene is left open where the match is weak. Some rows mark clone size as missing; the rest say once, few, many or name a class of expanded clone.

j_gene: TRBJ2-2
abundance: -
d_gene: -
v_gene: TRBV13
CDR3nt: TGTGCCAGCGGGTCGGAGAACACCGGGGAGCTGTTTTTT
CDR3aa: CASGSENTGELFF

j_gene: TRBJ2-1
abundance: -
d_gene: TRBD1
v_gene: TRBV2
CDR3nt: TGTGCCAGCATTAAACTTGGACAGGGGGCGTACAATGAGCAGTTCTTC
CDR3aa: CASIKLGQGAYNEQFF

j_gene: TRBJ1-1
abundance: -
d_gene: -
v_gene: TRBV4-1
CDR3nt: TGCGCCAGCAGCCAAGTCGGTACTGAAGCTTTCTTT
CDR3aa: CASSQVGTEAFF

j_gene: TRBJ1-4
abundance: -
d_gene: -
v_gene: TRBV5-4
CDR3nt: TGTGCCAGCAGCCCGACAGGACTTGAGCGTGAAAAACTGTTTTTT
CDR3aa: CASSPTGLEREKLFF

j_gene: TRBJ1-2
abundance: -
d_gene: -
v_gene: TRBV6-5
CDR3nt: TGTGCCAGCAGTTACTCGAGGGAGGATGGCTACACCTTC
CDR3aa: CASSYSREDGYTF

j_gene: TRBJ2-5
abundance: -
d_gene: TRBD1
v_gene: TRBV19
CDR3nt: TGTGCCAGTATAGGGACCGGACAGGGGCAAGAGACCCAGTACTTC
CDR3aa: CASIGTGQGQETQYF

j_gene: TRBJ2-2
abundance: -
d_gene: TRBD2
v_gene: TRBV7-3
CDR3nt: TGTGCCAGCAGCTTATTTAGCGGGGAGGCCGGGGAGCTGTTTTTT
CDR3aa: CASSLFSGEAGELFF

j_gene: TRBJ2-3
abundance: -
d_gene: TRBD2
v_gene: TRBV19
CDR3nt: TGTGCCACACGTCCTGGGGGGGCAGATACGCAGTATTTT
CDR3aa: CATRPGGADTQYF

j_gene: TRBJ2-7
abundance: -
d_gene: -
v_gene: TRBV10-3
CDR3nt: TGTGCCATCAGTGACCTCAGGCCAAACGGCTACGAGCAGTACTTC
CDR3aa: CAISDLRPNGYEQYF

j_gene: TRBJ1-6
abundance: -
d_gene: TRBD1
v_gene: TRBV5-1
CDR3nt: TGCGCCAGCAGCCCTGGACAGGGATTGAATTCACCCCTCCACTTT
CDR3aa: CASSPGQGLNSPLHF

j_gene: TRBJ2-7
abundance: -
d_gene: TRBD1
v_gene: TRBV5-1
CDR3nt: TGCGCCAGCAGCTTGGAGACAGGGGACGAGCAGTACTTC
CDR3aa: CASSLETGDEQYF

j_gene: TRBJ1-1
abundance: -
d_gene: TRBD1
v_gene: TRBV19
CDR3nt: TGTGCCAGTACCTCCAACAGGGGGCGCAAAGCTTTCTTT
CDR3aa: CASTSNRGRKAFF

j_gene: TRBJ1-2
abundance: once
d_gene: -
v_gene: TRBV5-1
CDR3nt: TGCGCCAGCAGCTTGGCCGAGACAAACTATGGCTACACCTTC
CDR3aa: CASSLAETNYGYTF

j_gene: TRBJ1-4
abundance: -
d_gene: -
v_gene: TRBV7-3
CDR3nt: TGTGCCAGCAGCTCTACAGGTAAGAATGAAAAACTGTTTTTT
CDR3aa: CASSSTGKNEKLFF

j_gene: TRBJ2-3
abundance: once
d_gene: -
v_gene: TRBV12-5
CDR3nt: TGTGCTAGTGGTTTAGCCATCCGGACAGATAGCACAGATACGCAGTATTTT
CDR3aa: CASGLAIRTDSTDTQYF

j_gene: TRBJ1-3
abundance: -
d_gene: -
v_gene: TRBV6-6
CDR3nt: TGTGCCAGCAGCAATCCTGCGGACAGAAGAAGGAACACCATATATTTT
CDR3aa: CASSNPADRRRNTIYF

j_gene: TRBJ2-2
abundance: -
d_gene: -
v_gene: TRBV6-1
CDR3nt: TGTGCCAGCAGTGGTGTTGGGGTCACCGGGGAGCTGTTTTTT
CDR3aa: CASSGVGVTGELFF

j_gene: TRBJ1-3
abundance: -
d_gene: -
v_gene: TRBV5-6
CDR3nt: TGTGCCAGCAGCTTAACCAGTGGAAACACCATATATTTT
CDR3aa: CASSLTSGNTIYF

j_gene: TRBJ1-3
abundance: -
d_gene: -
v_gene: TRBV7-9
CDR3nt: TGTGCCTCTCAGGGTTGGACCGCGGGAAACACCATATATTTT
CDR3aa: CASQGWTAGNTIYF

j_gene: TRBJ2-5
abundance: -
d_gene: -
v_gene: TRBV7-8
CDR3nt: TGTGCCAGCAGCTTATTCTGGGGAGAGACCCAGTACTTC
CDR3aa: CASSLFWGETQYF

j_gene: TRBJ2-7
abundance: -
d_gene: -
v_gene: TRBV5-1
CDR3nt: TGCGCCAGCAGCGATCCGACTGGCAGTTCCTACGAGCAGTACTTC
CDR3aa: CASSDPTGSSYEQYF

j_gene: TRBJ2-3
abundance: -
d_gene: TRBD2
v_gene: TRBV5-1
CDR3nt: TGCGCCAGCAGCTCTCCCGGGGCATTAGCGGGGGGGCTAGGTACGCAGTATTTT
CDR3aa: CASSSPGALAGGLGTQYF

j_gene: TRBJ2-7
abundance: -
d_gene: -
v_gene: TRBV7-9
CDR3nt: TGTGCCAGCAGCTTAGACCGGACGGTATACGAGCAGTACTTC
CDR3aa: CASSLDRTVYEQYF

j_gene: TRBJ2-2
abundance: -
d_gene: -
v_gene: TRBV7-9
CDR3nt: TGTGCCAGCAGCATCAGGGGACCCTACACCGGGGAGCTGTTTTTT
CDR3aa: CASSIRGPYTGELFF

j_gene: TRBJ2-1
abundance: -
d_gene: TRBD2
v_gene: TRBV7-9
CDR3nt: TGTGCCAGCAGCTTATCTCTAGCGGGCTCCTACAATGAGCAGTTCTTC
CDR3aa: CASSLSLAGSYNEQFF

j_gene: TRBJ2-1
abundance: -
d_gene: -
v_gene: TRBV5-6
CDR3nt: TGTGCCAGCACGTTCGACGCAGGGTTCCGATACAATGAGCAGTTCTTC
CDR3aa: CASTFDAGFRYNEQFF

j_gene: TRBJ1-3
abundance: -
d_gene: -
v_gene: TRBV14
CDR3nt: TGTGCCAGCCGACAGTCCTCTGGAAACACCATATATTTT
CDR3aa: CASRQSSGNTIYF

j_gene: TRBJ1-4
abundance: -
d_gene: -
v_gene: TRBV2
CDR3nt: TGTGCCAGCAGGGACGGACAGTCGAGTAATGAAAAACTGTTTTTT
CDR3aa: CASRDGQSSNEKLFF

j_gene: TRBJ1-2
abundance: -
d_gene: -
v_gene: TRBV6-5
CDR3nt: TGTGCCAGCAGTTACTCCGAAGGAATTGGCTATGGCTACACCTTC
CDR3aa: CASSYSEGIGYGYTF

j_gene: TRBJ2-1
abundance: -
d_gene: -
v_gene: TRBV5-1
CDR3nt: TGCGCCAGCAGCTTCGACGCGAGCTCCTACAATGAGCAGTTCTTC
CDR3aa: CASSFDASSYNEQFF

j_gene: TRBJ1-3
abundance: once
d_gene: TRBD1
v_gene: TRBV7-9
CDR3nt: TGTGCCAGCAGCTTAGCGCCGCAGGGGGTAGACACCATATATTTT
CDR3aa: CASSLAPQGVDTIYF

j_gene: TRBJ2-3
abundance: -
d_gene: TRBD2
v_gene: TRBV5-1
CDR3nt: TGCGCCAGCAGTTTCCAAGGACTAGCCCAAGATACGCAGTATTTT
CDR3aa: CASSFQGLAQDTQYF

j_gene: TRBJ1-3
abundance: few
d_gene: -
v_gene: TRBV6-1
CDR3nt: TGTGCCAGCAGTCAGGTAGCGGAATCTGGAAACACCATATATTTT
CDR3aa: CASSQVAESGNTIYF

j_gene: TRBJ2-5
abundance: -
d_gene: TRBD1
v_gene: TRBV28
CDR3nt: TGTGCCAGCACCGACGGACAGGGGGAGGCCCAGTACTTC
CDR3aa: CASTDGQGEAQYF

j_gene: TRBJ1-2
abundance: -
d_gene: -
v_gene: TRBV19
CDR3nt: TGTGCCAGTAGTATACTGGGATTCGCGATTTATGGCTACACCTTC
CDR3aa: CASSILGFAIYGYTF

j_gene: TRBJ2-5
abundance: once
d_gene: -
v_gene: TRBV5-8
CDR3nt: TGTGCCAGCAGCGCAGCCCAAGGGGAAGAGACCCAGTACTTC
CDR3aa: CASSAAQGEETQYF

j_gene: TRBJ1-3
abundance: -
d_gene: -
v_gene: TRBV5-6
CDR3nt: TGTGCCAGCAGCTTAGGATACCACTCTGGAAACACCATATATTTT
CDR3aa: CASSLGYHSGNTIYF

j_gene: TRBJ1-6
abundance: -
d_gene: TRBD1
v_gene: TRBV5-6
CDR3nt: TGTGCCAGCAGCTTCTACCGGGACAGGGGGCTTTCACCCCTCCACTTT
CDR3aa: CASSFYRDRGLSPLHF

j_gene: TRBJ1-1
abundance: -
d_gene: -
v_gene: TRBV6-5
CDR3nt: TGTGCCAGCAGTTACTCGGGGACTTCGAACACTGAAGCTTTCTTT
CDR3aa: CASSYSGTSNTEAFF

j_gene: TRBJ1-4
abundance: -
d_gene: -
v_gene: TRBV19
CDR3nt: TGTGCCAGTAGTATTCTGGGGGGACATCGGCGCCCCGCAACTAATGAAAAACTGTTTTTT
CDR3aa: CASSILGGHRRPATNEKLFF

j_gene: TRBJ2-3
abundance: -
d_gene: -
v_gene: TRBV7-9
CDR3nt: TGTGCCAGCAGCTTAGGAGGCACAGATACGCAGTATTTT
CDR3aa: CASSLGGTDTQYF

j_gene: TRBJ2-7
abundance: once
d_gene: TRBD1
v_gene: TRBV27
CDR3nt: TGTGCCAGCAGTCCACGACAGGGGGCGCCCCACGAGCAGTACTTC
CDR3aa: CASSPRQGAPHEQYF

j_gene: TRBJ2-3
abundance: once
d_gene: TRBD2
v_gene: TRBV4-1
CDR3nt: TGCGCCAGCAGCCAAGATTCTAGCGGGGGGAATTTGGATACGCAGTATTTT
CDR3aa: CASSQDSSGGNLDTQYF

j_gene: TRBJ1-5
abundance: few
d_gene: -
v_gene: TRBV21-1
CDR3nt: TGTGCCAGCACCCTACGGGGGGATTTGCGGCAGCCCCAGCATTTT
CDR3aa: CASTLRGDLRQPQHF

j_gene: TRBJ1-6
abundance: once
d_gene: -
v_gene: TRBV21-1
CDR3nt: TGTGCCAGCAGCAGACCCCCGGGACTACATAATTCACCCCTCCACTTT
CDR3aa: CASSRPPGLHNSPLHF

j_gene: TRBJ1-1
abundance: -
d_gene: -
v_gene: TRBV28
CDR3nt: TGTGCCAGCCTCTTGCGGGGGAGGGGAACTGAAGCTTTCTTT
CDR3aa: CASLLRGRGTEAFF

j_gene: TRBJ1-5
abundance: -
d_gene: -
v_gene: TRBV2
CDR3nt: TGTGCCAGCAGTGAAGGGTACAGCAATCAGCCCCAGCATTTT
CDR3aa: CASSEGYSNQPQHF

j_gene: TRBJ1-4
abundance: few
d_gene: -
v_gene: TRBV2
CDR3nt: TGTGCCAGCGGGGGGGCCCAACTGTTTTTT
CDR3aa: CASGGAQLFF

j_gene: TRBJ1-3
abundance: -
d_gene: TRBD1
v_gene: TRBV2
CDR3nt: TGTGCCAGCGGCCGGGACAGTGTAAACACCATATATTTT
CDR3aa: CASGRDSVNTIYF